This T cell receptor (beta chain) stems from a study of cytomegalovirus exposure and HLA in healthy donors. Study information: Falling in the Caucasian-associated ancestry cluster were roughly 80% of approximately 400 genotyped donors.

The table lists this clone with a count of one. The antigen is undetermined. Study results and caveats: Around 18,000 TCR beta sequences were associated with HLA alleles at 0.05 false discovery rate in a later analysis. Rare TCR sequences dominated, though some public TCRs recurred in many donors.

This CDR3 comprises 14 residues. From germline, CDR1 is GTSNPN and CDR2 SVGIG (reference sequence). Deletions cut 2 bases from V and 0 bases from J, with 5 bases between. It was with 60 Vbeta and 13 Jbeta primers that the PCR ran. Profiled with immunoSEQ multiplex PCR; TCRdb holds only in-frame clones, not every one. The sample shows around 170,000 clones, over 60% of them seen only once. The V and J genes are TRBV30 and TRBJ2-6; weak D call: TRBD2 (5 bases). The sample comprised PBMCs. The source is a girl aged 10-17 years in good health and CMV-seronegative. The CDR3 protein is CAWSSGSGANVLTF. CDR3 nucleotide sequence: TGTGCCTGGAGTAGCGGCTCTGGGGCCAACGTCCTGACTTTC.